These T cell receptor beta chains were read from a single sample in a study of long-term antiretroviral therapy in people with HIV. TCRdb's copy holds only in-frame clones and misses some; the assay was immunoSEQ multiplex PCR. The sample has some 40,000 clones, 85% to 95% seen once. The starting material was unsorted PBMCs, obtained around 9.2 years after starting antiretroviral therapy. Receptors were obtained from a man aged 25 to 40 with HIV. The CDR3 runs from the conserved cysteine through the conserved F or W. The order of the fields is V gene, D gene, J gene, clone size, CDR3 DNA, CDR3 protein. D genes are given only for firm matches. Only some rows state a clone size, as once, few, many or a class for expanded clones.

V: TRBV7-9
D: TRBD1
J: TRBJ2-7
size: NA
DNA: TGTGCCAGCAGCCCGAGGACAGGAAGGGGGGAGCAGTACTTC
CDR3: CASSPRTGRGEQYF

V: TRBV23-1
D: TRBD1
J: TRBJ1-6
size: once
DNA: TGCGCCAGCACCCCGGGACAGATCTCATATAATTCACCCCTCCACTTT
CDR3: CASTPGQISYNSPLHF

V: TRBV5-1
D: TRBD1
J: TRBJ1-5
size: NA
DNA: TGCGCCAGCAGCTATGGTGACAGGGACAATCAGCCCCAGCATTTT
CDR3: CASSYGDRDNQPQHF

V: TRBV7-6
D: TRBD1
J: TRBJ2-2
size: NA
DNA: TGTGCCAGCAGCAGGACAGGGAACACCGGGGAGCTGTTTTTT
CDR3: CASSRTGNTGELFF

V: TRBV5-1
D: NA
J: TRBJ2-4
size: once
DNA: TGCGCCAGCAGCCAGGGGGAGGTGCGGGCCAAAAACATTCAGTACTTC
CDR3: CASSQGEVRAKNIQYF

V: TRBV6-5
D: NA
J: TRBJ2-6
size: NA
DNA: TGTGCCAGCAGTGTAGAGGGGGCTGGGGCCAACGTCCTGACTTTC
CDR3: CASSVEGAGANVLTF

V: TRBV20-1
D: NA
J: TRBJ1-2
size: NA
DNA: TGCAGTGCTAGGCGGGGCTATGGCTACACCTTC
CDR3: CSARRGYGYTF

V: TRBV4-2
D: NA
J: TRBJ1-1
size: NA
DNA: TGTGCCAGCGGCTATACGGGACTCCGGAACACTGAAGCTTTCTTT
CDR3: CASGYTGLRNTEAFF

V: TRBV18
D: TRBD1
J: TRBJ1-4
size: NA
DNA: TGTGCCAGCTCCGGGGGACAGGGGAATGAAAAACTGTTTTTT
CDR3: CASSGGQGNEKLFF

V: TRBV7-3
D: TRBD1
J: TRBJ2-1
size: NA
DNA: TGTGCCAGCAGCTCCACACAGGGGATCAATGAGCAGTTCTTC
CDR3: CASSSTQGINEQFF

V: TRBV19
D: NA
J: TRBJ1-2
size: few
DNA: TGTGCCAGTAACAGGGAGGGGCATGGCTACACCTTC
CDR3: CASNREGHGYTF

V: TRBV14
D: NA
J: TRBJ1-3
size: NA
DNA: TGTGCCAGCAGCCAAGATAACAGCGGAAACACCATATATTTT
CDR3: CASSQDNSGNTIYF

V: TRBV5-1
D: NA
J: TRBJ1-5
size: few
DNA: TGCGCCAGCAGCTTGGAGGGAGGGGGTCAGCCCCAGCATTTT
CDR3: CASSLEGGGQPQHF

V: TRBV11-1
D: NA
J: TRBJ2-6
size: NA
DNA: TGTGCCAGCAGCTCCCCTTTTGCTGGGGCCAACGTCCTGACTTTC
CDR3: CASSSPFAGANVLTF

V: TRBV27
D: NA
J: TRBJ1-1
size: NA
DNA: TGTGCCAGCAGTTTACAGAGACAGACTGAAGCTTTCTTT
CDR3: CASSLQRQTEAFF

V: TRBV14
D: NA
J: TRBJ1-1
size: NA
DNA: TGTGCCAGCAGCCCAAGGGGTGGTCGGGTAGGAGTCACTGAAGCTTTCTTT
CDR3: CASSPRGGRVGVTEAFF

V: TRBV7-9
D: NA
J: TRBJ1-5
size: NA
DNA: TGTGCCAGCAGCTTTACAGATAGCAATCAGCCCCAGCATTTT
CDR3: CASSFTDSNQPQHF

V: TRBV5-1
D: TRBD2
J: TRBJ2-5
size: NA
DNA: TGCGCCAGCAGCTTGGGTTCTAGCGGGGAAAAGACCCAGTACTTC
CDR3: CASSLGSSGEKTQYF

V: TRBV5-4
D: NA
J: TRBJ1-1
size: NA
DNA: TGTGCCAGCAGCTTGGTTTACGGGATTGACACTGAAGCTTTCTTT
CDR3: CASSLVYGIDTEAFF

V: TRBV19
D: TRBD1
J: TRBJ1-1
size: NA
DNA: TGTGCCAGTAGAGACAGGGGTTACACTGAAGCTTTCTTT
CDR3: CASRDRGYTEAFF

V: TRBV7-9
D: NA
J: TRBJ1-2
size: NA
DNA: TGTGCCAGCAGCCCAGACAGCATGAGTGGCTACACCTTC
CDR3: CASSPDSMSGYTF

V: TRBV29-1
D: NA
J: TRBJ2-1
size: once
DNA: TGCAGCGTTGAAGCGGGGTTTAATGAGCAGTTCTTC
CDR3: CSVEAGFNEQFF

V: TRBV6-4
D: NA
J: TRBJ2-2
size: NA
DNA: TGTGCCAGCAGTGACTCGAAGGACTTCACCGGGGAGCTGTTTTTT
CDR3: CASSDSKDFTGELFF

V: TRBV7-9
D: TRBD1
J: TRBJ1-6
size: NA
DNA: TGTGCCAGCAGCTTCCCGGACAGGGACAATTCACCCCTCCACTTT
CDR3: CASSFPDRDNSPLHF

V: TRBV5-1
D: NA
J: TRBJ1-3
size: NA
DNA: TGCGCCAGCAGCTTAGGGGAAACTGGAAACACCATATATTTT
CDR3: CASSLGETGNTIYF

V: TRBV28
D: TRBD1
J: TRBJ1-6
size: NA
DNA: TGTGCCAGCAGTCGCCGGGACAGGGACTTTTCACCCCTCCACTTT
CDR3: CASSRRDRDFSPLHF

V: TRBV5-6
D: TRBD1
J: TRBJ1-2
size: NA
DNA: TGTGCCAGCAGCTGGACGGGACAGGGGATAATAAACTACACCTTC
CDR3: CASSWTGQGIINYTF

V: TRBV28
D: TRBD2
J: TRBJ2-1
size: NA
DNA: TGTGCCAGCAGTTTGCCCGAGACTAGCGGGGGGTCCGAGCAGTTCTTC
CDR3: CASSLPETSGGSEQFF

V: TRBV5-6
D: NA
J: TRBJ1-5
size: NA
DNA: TGTGCCAGCAGCTCCCGATGGGAGGGGAGACAGCCCCAGCATTTT
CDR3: CASSSRWEGRQPQHF

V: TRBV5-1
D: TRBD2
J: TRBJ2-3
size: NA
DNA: TGCGCCAGCAGCTCCGGACTAGCTCCAGATACGCAGTATTTT
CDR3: CASSSGLAPDTQYF

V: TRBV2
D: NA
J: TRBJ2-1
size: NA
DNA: TGTGCCAGCAGCCGGGACCTATACAATGAGCAGTTCTTC
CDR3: CASSRDLYNEQFF

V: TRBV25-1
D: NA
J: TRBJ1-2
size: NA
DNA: TGTGCCAGCAGTGAATCCTTGACGGCCTCGGGCTACACCTTC
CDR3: CASSESLTASGYTF

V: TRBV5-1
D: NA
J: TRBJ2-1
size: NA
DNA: TGCGCCAGTAGGGGGGGCGCCTACAATGAGCAGTTCTTC
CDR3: CASRGGAYNEQFF

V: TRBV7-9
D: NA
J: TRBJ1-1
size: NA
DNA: TGTGCCAGCAGCTTATTGAGTCGCACTGAAGCTTTCTTT
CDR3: CASSLLSRTEAFF

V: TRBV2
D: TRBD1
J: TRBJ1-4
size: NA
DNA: TGTGCCAGCAGTACCCAGGGACAGGGAGGAAAACTGTTTTTT
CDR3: CASSTQGQGGKLFF

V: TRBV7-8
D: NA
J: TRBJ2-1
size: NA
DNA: TGTGCCAGCAGCTTGGGTGGTCGCTCCTACAATGAGCAGTTCTTC
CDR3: CASSLGGRSYNEQFF

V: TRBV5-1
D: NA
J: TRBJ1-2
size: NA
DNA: TGCGCCAGCAGCCCAGAGGGGGGATTCTATGGCTACACCTTC
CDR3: CASSPEGGFYGYTF

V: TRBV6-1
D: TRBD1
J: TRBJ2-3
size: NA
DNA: TGTGCCAGCGAGACAGGGGGCACAGATACGCAGTATTTT
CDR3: CASETGGTDTQYF

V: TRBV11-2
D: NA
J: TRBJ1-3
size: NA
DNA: TGTGCCAGCAGCCTAGGGCGGTACTCTGGAAACACCATATATTTT
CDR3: CASSLGRYSGNTIYF

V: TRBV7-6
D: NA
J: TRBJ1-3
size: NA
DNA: TGTGCCAGCAGCTTACCCCCGGGACACCCCTCTGGAAACACCATATATTTT
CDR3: CASSLPPGHPSGNTIYF

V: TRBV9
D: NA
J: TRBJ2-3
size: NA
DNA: TGTGCCAGCAGCACCCAACCGGGGGATACGCAGTATTTT
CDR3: CASSTQPGDTQYF

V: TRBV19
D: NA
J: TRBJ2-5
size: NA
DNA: TGTGCCAGTAGTATCCGGCGGGAAGAGACCCAGTACTTC
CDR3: CASSIRREETQYF

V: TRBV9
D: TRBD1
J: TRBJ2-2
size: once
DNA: TGTGCCAGCAGCGTAGGCTCCGGGACAGGGGTCCCCGGGGAGCTGTTTTTT
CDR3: CASSVGSGTGVPGELFF

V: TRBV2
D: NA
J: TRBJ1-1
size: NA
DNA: TGTGCCAGCAGAAGACAGGTTGAAGCTTTCTTT
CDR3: CASRRQVEAFF

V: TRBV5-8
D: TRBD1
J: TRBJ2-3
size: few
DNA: TGTGCCGCCAGGGACAGACTCACAGATACGCAGTATTTT
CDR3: CAARDRLTDTQYF

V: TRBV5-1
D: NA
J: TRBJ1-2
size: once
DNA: TGCGCCAGCAGCCCTGAGGGCCCCCGCGATTCGGATGGCTACACCTTC
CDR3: CASSPEGPRDSDGYTF